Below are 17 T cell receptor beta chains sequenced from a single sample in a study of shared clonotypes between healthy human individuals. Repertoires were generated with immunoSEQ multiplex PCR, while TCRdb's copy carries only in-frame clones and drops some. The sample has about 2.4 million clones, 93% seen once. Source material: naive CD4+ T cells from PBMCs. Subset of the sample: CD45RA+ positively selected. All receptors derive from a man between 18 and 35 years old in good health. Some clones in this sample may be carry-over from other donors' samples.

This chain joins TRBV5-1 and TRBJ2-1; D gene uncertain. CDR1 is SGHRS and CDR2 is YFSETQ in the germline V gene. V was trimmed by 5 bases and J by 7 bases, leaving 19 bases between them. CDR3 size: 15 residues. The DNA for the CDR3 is TGCGCCAGCAGTCTGATGCCGAACCTGGGAAATGAGCAGTTCTTC. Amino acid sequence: CASSLMPNLGNEQFF.

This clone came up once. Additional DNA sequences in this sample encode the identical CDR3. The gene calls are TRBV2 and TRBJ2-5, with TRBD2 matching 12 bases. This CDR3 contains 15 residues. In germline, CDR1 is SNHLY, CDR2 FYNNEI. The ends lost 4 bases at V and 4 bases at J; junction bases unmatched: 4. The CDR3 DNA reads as TGTGCCAGCAGTGGGCTAGCGGGAGGGGGAGAGACCCAGTACTTC. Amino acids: CASSGLAGGGETQYF. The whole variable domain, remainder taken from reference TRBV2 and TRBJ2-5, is EPEVTQTPSHQVTQMGQEVILRCVPISNHLYFYWYRQILGQKVEFLVSFYNNEISEKSEIFDDQFSVERPDGSNFTLKIRSTKLEDSAMYFCASSGLAGGGETQYFGPGTRLLVL.

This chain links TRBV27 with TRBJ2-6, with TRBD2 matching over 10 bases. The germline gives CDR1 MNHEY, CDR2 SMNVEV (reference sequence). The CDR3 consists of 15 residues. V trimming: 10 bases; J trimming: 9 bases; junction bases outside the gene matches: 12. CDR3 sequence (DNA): TGTGCCACACTGCCCCAAGCGGGAGGGTACAACGTCCTGACTTTC. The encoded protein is CATLPQAGGYNVLTF.

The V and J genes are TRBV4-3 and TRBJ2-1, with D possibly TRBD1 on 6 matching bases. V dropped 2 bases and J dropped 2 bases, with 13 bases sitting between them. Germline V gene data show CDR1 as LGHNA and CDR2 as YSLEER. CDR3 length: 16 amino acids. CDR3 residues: CASSQLQTGTYNEQFF. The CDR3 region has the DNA TGCGCCAGCAGCCAACTTCAGACAGGTACCTACAATGAGCAGTTCTTC.

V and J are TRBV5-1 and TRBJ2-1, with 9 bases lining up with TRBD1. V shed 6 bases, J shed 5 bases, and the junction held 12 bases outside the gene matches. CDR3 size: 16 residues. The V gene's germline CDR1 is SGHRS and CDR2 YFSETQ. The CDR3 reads CASKVGYRGRNNEQFF. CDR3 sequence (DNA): TGCGCCAGCAAGGTTGGGTACAGGGGGCGCAACAATGAGCAGTTCTTC.

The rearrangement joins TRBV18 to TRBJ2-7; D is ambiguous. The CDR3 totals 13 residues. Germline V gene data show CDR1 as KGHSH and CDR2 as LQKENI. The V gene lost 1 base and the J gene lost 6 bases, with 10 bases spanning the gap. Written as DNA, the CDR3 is TGTGCCAGCTCACCACTGGGCGGCACCGAGCAGTACTTC. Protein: CASSPLGGTEQYF.

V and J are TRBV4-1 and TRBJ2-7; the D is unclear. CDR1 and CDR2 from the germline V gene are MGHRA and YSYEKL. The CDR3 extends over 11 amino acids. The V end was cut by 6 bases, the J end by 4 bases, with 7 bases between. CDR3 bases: TGCGCCAGCAGTGATGAGTACGAGCAGTACTTC. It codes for CASSDEYEQYF.

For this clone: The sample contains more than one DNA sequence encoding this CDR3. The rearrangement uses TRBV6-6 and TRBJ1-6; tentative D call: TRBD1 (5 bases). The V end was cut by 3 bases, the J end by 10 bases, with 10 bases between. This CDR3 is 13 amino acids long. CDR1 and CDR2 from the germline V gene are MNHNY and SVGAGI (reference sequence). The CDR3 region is CASSYSRGSPLHF. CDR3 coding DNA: TGTGCCAGCAGTTATTCGCGGGGGTCACCCCTCCACTTT.

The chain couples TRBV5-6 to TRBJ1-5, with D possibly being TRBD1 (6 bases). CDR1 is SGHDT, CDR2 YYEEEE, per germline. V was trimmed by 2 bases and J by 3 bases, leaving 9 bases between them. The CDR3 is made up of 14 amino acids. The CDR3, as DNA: TGTGCCAGCAGCTTTACAGGGTTCAATCAGCCCCAGCATTTT. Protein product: CASSFTGFNQPQHF.

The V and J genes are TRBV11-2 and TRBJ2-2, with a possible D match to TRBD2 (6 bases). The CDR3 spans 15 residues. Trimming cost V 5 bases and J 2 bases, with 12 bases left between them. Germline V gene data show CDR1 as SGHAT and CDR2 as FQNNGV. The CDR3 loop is CASSMLGGNTGELFF. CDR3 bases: TGTGCCAGCAGCATGCTGGGGGGAAACACCGGGGAGCTGTTTTTT. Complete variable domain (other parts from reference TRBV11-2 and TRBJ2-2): EAGVAQSPRYKIIEKRQSVAFWCNPISGHATLYWYQQILGQGPKLLIQFQNNGVVDDSQLPKDRFSAERLKGVDSTLKIQPAKLEDSAVYLCASSMLGGNTGELFFGEGSRLTVL.

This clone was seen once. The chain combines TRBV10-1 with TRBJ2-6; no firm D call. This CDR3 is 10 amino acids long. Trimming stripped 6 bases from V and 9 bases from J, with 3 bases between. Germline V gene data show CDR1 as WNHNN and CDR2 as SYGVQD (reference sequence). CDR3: CASRVNVLTF. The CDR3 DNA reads TGCGCCAGCAGGGTCAACGTCCTGACTTTC.

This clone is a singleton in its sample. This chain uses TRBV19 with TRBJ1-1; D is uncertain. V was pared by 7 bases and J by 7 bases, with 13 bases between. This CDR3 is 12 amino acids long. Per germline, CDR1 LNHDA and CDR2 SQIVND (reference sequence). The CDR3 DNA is TGTGCCAGTACCAACGGAATATATGAAGCTTTCTTT. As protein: CASTNGIYEAFF.

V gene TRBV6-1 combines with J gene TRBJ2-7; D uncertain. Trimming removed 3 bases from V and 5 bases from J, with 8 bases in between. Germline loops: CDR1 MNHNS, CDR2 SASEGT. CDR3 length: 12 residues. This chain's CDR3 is CASSDLRNEQYF. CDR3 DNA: TGTGCCAGCAGTGACCTAAGGAACGAGCAGTACTTC.

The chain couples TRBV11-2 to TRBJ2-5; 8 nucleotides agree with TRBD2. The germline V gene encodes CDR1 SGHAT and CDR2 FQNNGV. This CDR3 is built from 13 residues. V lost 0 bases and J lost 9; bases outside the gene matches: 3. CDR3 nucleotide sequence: TGTGCCAGCAGCTTAGATCCAGCGGGGGCCCAGTACTTC. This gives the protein CASSLDPAGAQYF.

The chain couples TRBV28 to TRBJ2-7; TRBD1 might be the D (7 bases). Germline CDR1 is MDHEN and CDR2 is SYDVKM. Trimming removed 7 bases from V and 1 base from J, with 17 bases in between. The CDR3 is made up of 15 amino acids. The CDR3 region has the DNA TGTGCCAGCACCCCAGGGGGGACAGTTTCCTACGAGCAGTACTTC. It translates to CASTPGGTVSYEQYF.

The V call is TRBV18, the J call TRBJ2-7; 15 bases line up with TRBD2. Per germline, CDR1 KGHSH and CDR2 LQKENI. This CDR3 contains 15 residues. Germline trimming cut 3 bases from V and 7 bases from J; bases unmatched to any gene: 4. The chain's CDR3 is CASSPLGLAGGEQYF. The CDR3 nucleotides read TGTGCCAGCTCACCTCTCGGACTAGCGGGAGGGGAGCAGTACTTC.

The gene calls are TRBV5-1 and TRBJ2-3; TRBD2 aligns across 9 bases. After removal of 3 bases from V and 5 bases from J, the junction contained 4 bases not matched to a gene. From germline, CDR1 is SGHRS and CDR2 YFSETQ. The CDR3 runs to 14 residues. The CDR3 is CASSWTSVEDTQYF. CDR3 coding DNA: TGCGCCAGCAGCTGGACTAGCGTTGAAGATACGCAGTATTTT.